This passage covers 23 T cell receptor beta chains from one sample sequenced in a study of shared clonotypes between healthy human individuals. It was CD45RO-negative cells, positively selected for CCR7, that made up naive CD8 cells, with terminally differentiated effector memory CD45RA+ cells excluded. Generated by immunoSEQ multiplex PCR, the TCRdb table keeps only in-frame clones and is missing some. Of about 2,200,000 clones in the sample, around 93% were seen once. The sequenced sample was naive CD8+ T cells from PBMCs. The receptors were gathered from a man aged 18 to 30 in good health. Some clones in this sample may be carry-over from other donors' samples.

The chain links TRBV9 to TRBJ2-1, with 11 nucleotides matching TRBD2. After removal of 3 bases from V and 10 bases from J, the junction contained 12 bases not matched to a gene. The CDR3 spans 16 residues. Germline CDR1 SGDLS, CDR2 YYNGEE. The CDR3 reads CASSATHSGRAMEQFF. DNA for the CDR3: TGTGCCAGCAGCGCCACCCATAGCGGGAGGGCCATGGAGCAGTTCTTC.

The V call is TRBV7-8, the J call TRBJ2-2; 9 bases match TRBD2. CDR1 is SGHVS, CDR2 FQNEAQ, per germline. The CDR3 loop spans 16 amino acids. The junction had 6 bases not matched to a gene; V was cut back by 1 base and J by 6 bases. The CDR3 DNA follows: TGTGCCAGCAGCTTAGGGTGGACTAGCGTCCCCGGGGAGCTGTTTTTT. It encodes CASSLGWTSVPGELFF. Looking up the rest from reference TRBV7-8 and TRBJ2-2 gives the full variable domain: GAGVSQSPRYKVAKRGQDVALRCDPISGHVSLFWYQQALGQGPEFLTYFQNEAQLDKSGLPSDRFFAERPEGSVSTLKIQRTQQEDSAVYLCASSLGWTSVPGELFFGEGSRLTVL.

This chain links TRBV4-1 with TRBJ2-5, with TRBD1 matching 9 bases. This CDR3 contains 16 residues. Looked up from germline, CDR1 is MGHRA and CDR2 is YSYEKL. Trimming cost V 4 bases and J 4 bases; bases outside gene matches: 10. The CDR3 here is CASSPVRDRDGETQYF. The CDR3 DNA reads as TGCGCCAGCAGCCCCGTCCGGGACAGGGACGGAGAGACCCAGTACTTC.

The chain employs TRBV29-1 and TRBJ1-1; the D gene is possibly TRBD1 (5 bases). From germline, CDR1 is SQVTM and CDR2 ANQGSEA. This CDR3 region has 14 residues. Trimming pared 2 bases from V and 5 bases from J, leaving 15 bases between. This chain's CDR3 is CSVESFQGGTEAFF. The CDR3 DNA is TGCAGCGTTGAATCTTTCCAGGGAGGAACTGAAGCTTTCTTT.

As for this clone: At the DNA level, this CDR3 is encoded by other sequences in the same sample as well. The rearrangement uses TRBV9 and TRBJ1-5; D unresolved. The germline V gene encodes CDR1 SGDLS and CDR2 YYNGEE. Trimming left V 0 bases short and J 7 bases short, with 8 bases between. CDR3 length: 13 residues. The CDR3: CASSVAPGQPQHF. CDR3 nucleotides: TGTGCCAGCAGCGTAGCTCCAGGACAGCCCCAGCATTTT.

V gene TRBV5-1 combines with J gene TRBJ2-1; 13 bases fit TRBD2. The trim removed 4 bases at V and 6 bases at J, leaving 4 bases unmatched. This CDR3 region has 15 residues. Germline assignment: CDR1 SGHRS and CDR2 YFSETQ. The CDR3 region is CASSLWTSGGNEQFF. The CDR3 DNA sequence: TGCGCCAGCAGCCTCTGGACTAGCGGGGGCAATGAGCAGTTCTTC. Combining the CDR3 with reference TRBV5-1 and TRBJ2-1 gives the whole variable domain KAGVTQTPRYLIKTRGQQVTLSCSPISGHRSVSWYQQTPGQGLQFLFEYFSETQRNKGNFPGRFSGRQFSNSRSEMNVSTLELGDSALYLCASSLWTSGGNEQFFGPGTRLTVL.

The chain's CDR3 is CASSTRDRYNEQFF. In DNA, the CDR3 is TGTGCCAGCAGCACCCGGGACAGATACAATGAGCAGTTCTTC. The rearrangement links TRBV7-3 to TRBJ2-1; 7 nucleotides line up with TRBD1. J lost 4 bases, V lost 5 bases, and 5 bases had no gene match. The CDR3 contains 14 residues. Germline V gene data show CDR1 as SGHTA and CDR2 as FQGTGA.

Details on this clone: Other DNA sequences in the sample encode the same CDR3. The chain recombines TRBV2 with TRBJ1-5, with D perhaps matching TRBD1 (5 bases). The V gene's germline CDR1 is SNHLY and CDR2 FYNNEI. The CDR3 is made up of 13 amino acids. Trimming stripped 1 base from V and 7 bases from J, with 8 bases between. This CDR3 is CASSEGWGQPQHF. CDR3 in DNA: TGTGCCAGCAGTGAAGGGTGGGGGCAGCCCCAGCATTTT.

The chain recombines TRBV19 with TRBJ2-1; D is possibly TRBD1 or TRBD2 (5 bases each). This CDR3 has 16 residues. Germline assignment: CDR1 LNHDA and CDR2 SQIVND (reference sequence). V was shortened by 3 bases and J by 8 bases, with 20 bases between the two germline ends. In nucleotides, the CDR3 is TGTGCCAGTAGTATGCGAGAAGGGACCCCGGGCGATGAGCAGTTCTTC. This encodes CASSMREGTPGDEQFF.

This chain joins TRBV13 and TRBJ2-2; 12 bases agree with TRBD2. V was pared by 1 base and J by 4 bases, with 7 bases of the junction left unmatched. Per the germline V gene, CDR1 is PRHDT and CDR2 is FYEKMQ (reference sequence). CDR3 length equals 18 residues. The CDR3 is CASSLAILAGGVTGELFF. Written as DNA, the CDR3 is TGTGCCAGCAGCTTAGCCATTCTAGCGGGAGGGGTCACCGGGGAGCTGTTTTTT.

The rearrangement links TRBV7-8 to TRBJ1-1, with TRBD1 matching 10 bases. The germline V gene has CDR1 SGHVS and CDR2 FQNEAQ. V shed 6 bases, J shed 6 bases, and the junction held 13 bases outside the gene matches. The CDR3 runs 16 residues. CDR3 protein: CASSHHGSGQGSEAFF. CDR3 sequence (DNA): TGTGCCAGCAGTCATCACGGGTCGGGACAGGGGTCTGAAGCTTTCTTT. The full variable domain, with the rest looked up from reference TRBV7-8 and TRBJ1-1, is GAGVSQSPRYKVAKRGQDVALRCDPISGHVSLFWYQQALGQGPEFLTYFQNEAQLDKSGLPSDRFFAERPEGSVSTLKIQRTQQEDSAVYLCASSHHGSGQGSEAFFGQGTRLTVV.

This clone was observed once. Here the CDR3 DNA reads TGTGCCTGCCACCCCGAACTAGCGGGAGGTGGGACCGGGGAGCTGTTTTTT. It specifies CACHPELAGGGTGELFF. The J gene is TRBJ2-2, the V gene TRBV30; 12 bases are shared with TRBD2. The CDR3 has 17 residues. CDR1 and CDR2 (germline): GTSNPN, SVGIG (reference sequence). J was trimmed by 5 bases and V by 6 bases; bases with no gene match: 13.

This chain connects TRBV13 to TRBJ2-5; possible D gene TRBD2, 5 bases. From germline, CDR1 is PRHDT and CDR2 FYEKMQ (reference sequence). V lost 1 base and J lost 6, with 9 bases in between. The CDR3 has 13 amino acids. This CDR3 is CASSLELGKTQYF. DNA for the CDR3: TGTGCCAGCAGCTTAGAGCTCGGGAAGACCCAGTACTTC.

In nucleotides, the CDR3 is TGTGCCAGCAGCTCTGGGGTGAACACCGGGGAGCTGTTTTTT. This gives the protein CASSSGVNTGELFF. The chain has TRBV5-6 and TRBJ2-2; no reliable D call. Trimming removed 3 bases from V and 1 base from J, with 7 bases in between. The germline V gene encodes CDR1 SGHDT and CDR2 YYEEEE. The CDR3 has 14 amino acids. Drawing the rest from reference TRBV5-6 and TRBJ2-2, the complete variable domain is DAGVTQSPTHLIKTRGQQVTLRCSPKSGHDTVSWYQQALGQGPQFIFQYYEEEERQRGNFPDRFSGHQFPNYSSELNVNALLLGDSALYLCASSSGVNTGELFFGEGSRLTVL.

Written as DNA, the CDR3 is TGTGCCAGCAGTGAATCGGGGACCGGGGGCACTGAAGCTTTCTTT. Amino acid sequence: CASSESGTGGTEAFF. This rearrangement joins TRBV6-4 to TRBJ1-1, with D tentatively TRBD1 (5 bases). V shed 3 bases and J shed 4 bases, with 15 bases lying between them. This CDR3 is built from 15 residues. Germline lookup yields CDR1 MRHNA and CDR2 SNTAGT.

As DNA, the CDR3 is TGTGCCACCGGGGCTAGCGGGATGACATACGAGCAGTACTTC. Amino acid sequence: CATGASGMTYEQYF. The chain carries TRBV28 and TRBJ2-7; 9 nucleotides line up with TRBD2. J was trimmed by 4 bases and V by 10 bases; bases with no gene match: 11. Germline V gives CDR1 MDHEN, CDR2 SYDVKM. The CDR3 runs 14 residues.

The chain carries TRBV9 and TRBJ2-7, with a weak D call TRBD1 (6 bases). Trimming removed 4 bases at V and 3 bases at J, with 17 bases between. The CDR3 totals 15 residues. The germline gives CDR1 SGDLS, CDR2 YYNGEE. This CDR3 is CASSLAGTPDYEQYF. CDR3 coding DNA: TGTGCCAGCAGCCTTGCCGGGACACCTGACTACGAGCAGTACTTC.

The chain recombines TRBV11-2 with TRBJ2-3, with 7 bases identical to TRBD2. The trim removed 3 bases at V and 2 bases at J, leaving 11 bases unmatched. Looked up from germline, CDR1 is SGHAT and CDR2 is FQNNGV. The CDR3 contains 17 residues. The CDR3 spells CASSLPATERDTDTQYF. As DNA, the CDR3 is TGTGCCAGCAGCTTGCCCGCCACGGAGCGGGACACAGATACGCAGTATTTT. The whole variable domain, filled in from reference TRBV11-2 and TRBJ2-3, reads EAGVAQSPRYKIIEKRQSVAFWCNPISGHATLYWYQQILGQGPKLLIQFQNNGVVDDSQLPKDRFSAERLKGVDSTLKIQPAKLEDSAVYLCASSLPATERDTDTQYFGPGTRLTVL.

A note on this clone: This sample includes further DNA sequences coding for the same CDR3. CDR3 residues: CASSYSASNTEAFF. The CDR3 DNA follows: TGTGCCAGCAGTTACTCGGCCAGCAACACTGAAGCTTTCTTT. The rearrangement links TRBV6-5 to TRBJ1-1; no clear D gene. The CDR3 length is 14 residues. Deletions cut 0 bases from V and 2 bases from J, with 7 bases between. Germline CDR1 and CDR2: MNHEY and SVGAGI.

This clone was seen a handful of times. In the same sample, other DNA sequences code for this CDR3. The rearrangement joins TRBV7-9 to TRBJ2-3; D call uncertain. The length of the CDR3 is 12 residues. Trimming removed 5 bases from V and 0 bases from J, with 3 bases in between. CDR1 and CDR2 (germline): SEHNR, FQNEAQ (reference sequence). The CDR3 spells CASSRSTDTQYF. In DNA, the CDR3 is TGTGCCAGCAGCCGGAGCACAGATACGCAGTATTTT.

The chain couples TRBV10-3 to TRBJ2-7; the D gene is possibly TRBD2 (5 bases). The CDR3 totals 16 residues. CDR1 is ENHRY and CDR2 is SYGVKD in the germline V gene. The V and J ends lost 4 bases and 2 bases respectively, with 18 bases between them. The CDR3 loop is CAISANRRDAAYEQYF. DNA of the CDR3: TGTGCCATCAGTGCTAACCGACGGGATGCGGCCTACGAGCAGTACTTC.

This chain links TRBV28 with TRBJ2-7; D is uncertain. The CDR3 has 16 amino acids. CDR1 is MDHEN and CDR2 is SYDVKM in the germline V gene. V was shortened by 3 bases and J by 0 bases, with 15 bases between the two germline ends. The CDR3 protein is CASSLDTSQSSYEQYF. The CDR3 nucleotides read TGTGCCAGCAGTTTGGATACCAGCCAATCCTCCTACGAGCAGTACTTC.

This chain links TRBV19 with TRBJ2-3; no clear D. Germline CDR1 LNHDA, CDR2 SQIVND (reference sequence). The CDR3 consists of 16 residues. V gave up 1 base and J gave up 6 bases, with 17 bases separating them. This CDR3 is CASSIGARTGRDTQYF. The CDR3 nucleotides are TGTGCCAGTAGTATAGGGGCTCGGACCGGAAGGGATACGCAGTATTTT.